This T cell receptor beta chain originates from a study of CXCR3-negative and CXCR3-positive naive CD8 T cells. On the study more broadly: The study obtained around 130 million TRB reads, about 1.5 +/- 0.3 million per library. Study results and limitations: Hydrophobicity was higher for TRB CDR3s found in CXCR3-positive naive cells than in CXCR3-negative naive cells. Diversity proved comparably high across both naive subsets and much lower in memory CD8+ cells. Expression of CXCR3 was partially reduced after cryopreservation, and fresh PBMCs were used in most assays.

Via 5' RACE with UMI labels, TRB cDNA libraries were prepared. After re-calling the 5' RACE reads, TCRdb lists one entry per CDR3 protein, DNA absent. Its table records around 60,000 distinct CDR3 sequences. The CDR3 sequence is 18 residues long. Germline V lookup: CDR1 MNHEY, CDR2 SVGAGI. A remark on this clonotype: The antigen remains undetermined.

This sequence was found in a human donor in good health. Some clones in this sample may be carry-over from other donors' samples. The chain is built from TRBV6-5 and TRBJ2-1; the TCRdb call, TRBD1, lacks DNA for checking. The specimen was naive CXCR3- CD8+ T cells from blood. Stated subset: CD45RO-CCR7+CD27+CD95- naive CD8+ T cells lacking CXCR3 (TNR3-). The chain's CDR3 is CASSYFYALTGAYNEQFF.